A single T cell receptor beta chain is shown here with its context. The germline V gene encodes CDR1 SNHLY and CDR2 FYNNEI. This CDR3 spans 12 amino acids. V lost 8 bases, J lost 9 bases, and 3 bases stayed unmatched. It was with unique molecular identifiers that the TCRbeta library was prepared. TCRdb re-called the PCR reads with MiXCR, one entry per CDR3 protein. The data hold more than 450,000 distinct CDR3 sequences, with roughly 18% observed a single time. The data were taken from a study of T-cell reconstitution after alpha-beta-depleted transplantation in children. Sequences were derived from PBMCs from the stem cell graft donor, sampled from the stem cell graft. The source is a human donor who donated a stem cell graft to a child with acute lymphoblastic leukemia. J is TRBJ2-1 and V is TRBV2; 11 bases line up with TRBD2. The CDR3 DNA reads as TGTGCCAGCTTAGCGGGAGGGCCTGAGCAGTTCTTC. Encoded protein: CASLAGGPEQFF.